The source of this TCR beta chain is a study of cytomegalovirus exposure and HLA in healthy donors. Study-level background: About 85 million unique TCR sequences came from HLA-typed donors in an early release.

This PCR relied on a set of 60 Vbeta primers and 13 Jbeta primers. Sequenced by immunoSEQ multiplex PCR; TCRdb stores in-frame clones only, minus some. The top ten hold over 8.5% of the sample, which has about 76,000 clones, 60% to 75% seen once. Trimming removed 5 bases at V and 2 bases at J, with 11 bases between. The CDR3 totals 14 residues. CDR1 is MDHEN, CDR2 SYDVKM, per germline. The chain is built from TRBV28 and TRBJ2-3, with a possible D match to TRBD1 (5 bases). The sequencing sample was made of PBMCs. The sequence was obtained from a woman in her thirties or forties in good health and CMV-seropositive. CDR3 loop: CASSTGQYTDTQYF. CDR3 DNA sequence: TGTGCCAGCAGTACTGGACAATACACAGATACGCAGTATTTT.